Listed here is a single TCR beta chain. V was shortened by 8 bases and J by 1 base, with 11 bases between the two germline ends. This CDR3 comprises 12 residues. Germline values: CDR1 SQVTM, CDR2 ANQGSEA. The source of the sample is a study of T-cell reconstitution after alpha-beta-depleted transplantation in children. Molecular barcoding with unique molecular identifiers was used for the TCRbeta library. In TCRdb, the PCR reads were re-called with MiXCR into one record per CDR3 protein. The profile shows some 500,000 distinct CDR3 sequences, approximately 32% of them singletons. Sequencing used PBMCs from the stem cell graft donor, obtained from the stem cell graft. The clonotype originates from a human donor who donated a stem cell graft to a child with aplastic anemia. The chain couples TRBV29-1 to TRBJ1-1, with D possibly being TRBD1 (6 bases). CDR3 DNA: TGCAGCACCGGACAGACGAACACTGAAGCTTTCTTT. The encoded protein is CSTGQTNTEAFF.